The 23 T cell receptor beta chains below come from one sample, sequenced in a study of CD8+ T cells in alopecia areata. Extracted RNA was reverse transcribed, and the resulting cDNA served as sequencing template. The data were produced by immunoSEQ multiplex PCR, yet TCRdb's version contains in-frame clones alone and is incomplete. Singletons are absent from the sample, which has around 300,000 clones. It was with CD4, CD8alpha, NKG2D, NKG2ACE and other markers that pooled cutaneous lymph node cells were sorted. The sequenced sample was CD4+ T cells sorted from a lymph node. These receptors were taken from a C3H/HeJ mouse with alopecia areata. This mouse strain has H2-k as its MHC haplotype.

This clone has ten or more counts. Mouse names are used for the genes. This CDR3 reads CASSTPGLSNTGQLYF. The covered CDR3 bases are TGTGCTAGCAGCACCCCGGGACTGTCAAACACCGGG. V and J are TRBV17 and TRBJ2-2; 7 nucleotides agree with TRBD2. The sequenced fragment ends 4 residues before the CDR3 boundary, so the rest is inferred from the germline J gene. V trimming: 6 bases; J trimming: 0 bases; junction bases outside the gene matches: 7. CDR3 length: 16 residues. CDR1 and CDR2 from the germline V gene are MNHDT and YYDKIL.

This clone was recorded a few times. Mouse names are used for the genes. Sequencing ends 4 residues short of the CDR3 end; the germline J gene provides the rest. The chain couples TRBV31 to TRBJ1-1; D is possibly TRBD1 (5 bases). The length of the CDR3 is 13 residues. Germline loops: CDR1 GKSSPN, CDR2 SITVG. Trimming shortened V by 3 bases and J by 1 base, and 9 bases separated the two germline ends. CDR3 DNA (partial): TGTGCCTGGAGCTGGGGGGTAAACACA. This translates into CAWSWGVNT. From start to end, the CDR3 is CAWSWGVNTEVFF.

This clone was counted between two and nine times. Genes and germline are mouse. The read finishes 4 residues shy of the CDR3 end, and the germline J gene is used to complete it. The genes are TRBV1 and TRBJ2-7, with 9 bases matching TRBD1. The CDR3 consists of 14 residues. The germline gives CDR1 NSQYPW, CDR2 LRSPGD (reference sequence). After removal of 3 bases from V and 2 bases from J, the junction contained 2 bases not matched to a gene. CDR3 bases read: TGCACCTGCAGTGCTCGGGACAGGGCCTAT. Translation gives CTCSARDRAY. The full CDR3 sequence reads CTCSARDRAYEQYF. Together with reference TRBV1 and TRBJ2-7, the CDR3 gives the full variable domain: VTLLEQNPRWRLVPRGQAVNLRCILKNSQYPWMSWYQQDLQKQLQWLFTLRSPGDKEVKSLPGADYLATRVTDTELRLQVANMSQGRTLYCTCSARDRAYEQYFGPGTRLTVL.

The table lists this clone with a few counts. Gene names are mouse gene names. The read finishes 4 residues shy of the CDR3 end, and the germline J gene is used to complete it. Distinct nucleotide sequences in the sample also encode this CDR3. The V and J genes are TRBV13-1 and TRBJ2-3; a weak D match, TRBD1 (6 bases). This CDR3 has 15 residues. Germline loops: CDR1 NSHNY, CDR2 SYGAGN. V was shortened by 3 bases and J by 0 bases, with 11 bases between the two germline ends. The CDR3 bases that were read are TGTGCCAGCAGTGGGGGACAAGGAAGTGCAGAA. It translates to CASSGGQGSAE. In full, the CDR3 is CASSGGQGSAETLYF.

Details on this clone: Gene names and germline refer to mouse. The DNA ends 4 residues before the CDR3 does, and the rest of the CDR3 is filled in from the germline J gene. The V call is TRBV31, the J call TRBJ2-3, with D tentatively TRBD1 (7 bases). V was pared by 0 bases and J by 3 bases, with 10 bases between. Germline V CDR1 and CDR2: GKSSPN, SITVG. This CDR3 is 14 amino acids long. The CDR3 spells CAWSLRGRAETLYF. CDR3 DNA (partial): TGTGCCTGGAGTCTAAGGGGGCGAGCAGAA. Based on the CDR3 plus reference TRBV31 and TRBJ2-3, the full variable domain is AQTIHQWPVAEIKAVGSPLSLGCTIKGKSSPNLYWYWQATGGTLQQLFYSITVGQVESVVQLNLSASRPKDDQFILSTEKLLLSHSGFYLCAWSLRGRAETLYFGSGTRLTVL.

In its sample, this clone ranks as medium-sized (0.01 to 0.1%). The gene names given are mouse names. Read coverage stops 4 residues before the CDR3 terminus; the germline J gene supplies the remainder. Other nucleotide sequences in the sample specify the same CDR3. The J gene is TRBJ2-2, the V gene TRBV13-1; D gene ambiguous. V was shortened by 2 bases and J by 1 base, with 3 bases between the two germline ends. The CDR3 runs to 13 residues. Germline assignment: CDR1 NSHNY and CDR2 SYGAGN. The CDR3 loop is CASSDRNTGQLYF. The covered CDR3 bases are TGTGCCAGCAGTGACAGAAACACCGGG.

In this sample, this clone turned up a few times. This could be a read error, since a much larger clone is one nucleotide away. Mouse germline and gene names are used. The CDR3 extends 4 residues past the end of the read, so its final part is completed from the germline J gene. Distinct nucleotide sequences in the sample also encode this CDR3. The chain combines TRBV13-3 with TRBJ2-5; TRBD2 is a possible D gene (6 bases). The V gene's germline CDR1 is NNHDY and CDR2 SYVADS. The CDR3 spans 14 residues. Trimming left V 0 bases short and J 2 bases short, with 7 bases between. Partial CDR3 DNA: TGTGCCAGCAGTGATGCTGGGGCCCAAGAC. It codes for CASSDAGAQD. The whole CDR3 protein reads CASSDAGAQDTQYF.

This clone has at least ten counts. Germline and genes here are mouse. The read ends 4 residues shy of where the CDR3 ends; the end is completed using the germline J gene. This chain joins TRBV13-2 and TRBJ2-3; a possible D gene is TRBD2 (6 bases). This CDR3 region has 15 residues. The germline V gene encodes CDR1 NNHNN and CDR2 SYGAGS (reference sequence). Trimming left V 0 bases short and J 1 base short, with 9 bases between. The CDR3 here is CASGDVGVGAETLYF. The CDR3 DNA, read in part, is TGTGCCAGCGGTGATGTGGGGGTGGGTGCAGAA.

This clone showed up just a few times. Genes and germline come from the mouse. The read ends 4 residues early relative to the CDR3; the germline J gene fills the gap. The chain links TRBV1 to TRBJ2-7; TRBD2 aligns across 8 bases. The V gene's germline CDR1 is NSQYPW and CDR2 LRSPGD (reference sequence). CDR3 length: 14 amino acids. The CDR3 region is CTCSADGGGDEQYF. The covered CDR3 bases are TGCACCTGCAGTGCAGATGGGGGGGGCGAT.

This clone was counted at least ten times. Gene names are mouse gene names. This specimen includes other DNA sequences encoding the same CDR3. The sequenced part of the CDR3 DNA is TGTGCCAGCAGTATGGGACAGAACTCC. This encodes CASSMGQNS. The whole CDR3 protein reads CASSMGQNSDYTF. The genes are TRBV19 and TRBJ1-2; the match to TRBD1 covers 7 bases. The read finishes 4 residues shy of the CDR3 end, and the germline J gene is used to complete it. V gave up 2 bases and J gave up 2 bases; unmatched junction bases: 0. Germline V gene data show CDR1 as FNHDT and CDR2 as SITEND (reference sequence). This CDR3 is 13 amino acids long.

The table lists this clone with a few counts. The germline and genes are mouse ones. The read finishes 4 residues shy of the CDR3 end, and the germline J gene is used to complete it. V usage is TRBV13-3 and J usage is TRBJ2-1; 7 nucleotides agree with TRBD1. The CDR3 sequence is 13 residues long. Germline V lookup: CDR1 NNHDY, CDR2 SYVADS. The sequenced CDR3 bases are TGTGCCAGCAGTAACAGGGGAGAGGCT. Translation: CASSNRGEA. The whole CDR3 region reads CASSNRGEAEQFF.

As concerns this clone: Each gene name is a mouse one. The sequenced fragment ends 4 residues before the CDR3 boundary, so the rest is inferred from the germline J gene. This rearrangement joins TRBV1 to TRBJ1-2; 8 bases fit TRBD1. The CDR3 loop spans 15 amino acids. Germline V gives CDR1 NSQYPW, CDR2 LRSPGD (reference sequence). The V and J ends lost 5 bases and 2 bases, in that order; junction bases with no gene match: 7. The CDR3 here is CTCSPTGGRNSDYTF. The sequenced CDR3 bases are TGCACCTGCAGTCCTACAGGGGGAAGGAACTCC.

There are a few counts of this clone. Here the gene names and germline are mouse. The observed sequence ends 4 residues before the CDR3 terminus, with the missing tail filled in from the germline J gene. Other DNA variants within this sample encode the same CDR3. The genes are TRBV5 and TRBJ2-5; D gene uncertain. This CDR3 is 14 amino acids long. Germline-derived CDR1 and CDR2 are LGHNA and YNLKQL (reference sequence). V was shortened by 0 bases and J by 3 bases, with 7 bases between the two germline ends. The CDR3 loop reads CASSQERQQDTQYF. CDR3 DNA, as far as it was read: TGTGCCAGCAGCCAAGAGAGACAACAAGAC.

Note on this clone: Germline and genes: mouse. CDR3 sequence: CASSQLAGEDTQYF. CDR3 DNA (partial): TGTGCCAGCAGCCAACTTGCAGGGGAAGAC. J is TRBJ2-5 and V is TRBV5; TRBD1 is a possible D gene (6 bases). The CDR3 end is not reached by the read, which stops 4 residues before it; the germline J gene fills it in. The CDR3 has 14 residues. Germline loops: CDR1 LGHNA, CDR2 YNLKQL (reference sequence).

In its sample, this clone was seen a few times. Germline and genes here are mouse. The read stops 4 residues short of the end of the CDR3; the missing end is completed from the germline J gene. This chain connects TRBV13-1 to TRBJ1-2; TRBD1 might be the D (6 bases). The CDR3 loop spans 12 amino acids. The germline V gene encodes CDR1 NSHNY and CDR2 SYGAGN. The covered CDR3 bases are TGTGCCAGCAGTGGGCAGGGGCAC. It translates to CASSGQGH. The whole CDR3 region reads CASSGQGHDYTF.

As to this clone: Gene names and germline refer to mouse. The read terminates 4 residues ahead of where the CDR3 ends, so the germline J gene completes it. The rearrangement links TRBV5 to TRBJ1-2; D not resolved. CDR1 and CDR2 from the germline V gene are LGHNA and YNLKQL (reference sequence). V was trimmed by 0 bases and J by 0 bases, leaving 8 bases between them. This CDR3 has 15 residues. The covered CDR3 bases are TGTGCCAGCAGCCAAGATCACAATGCAAACTCC. Its translation is CASSQDHNANS. From start to end, the CDR3 is CASSQDHNANSDYTF.

With respect to this clone: Any gene name here is a mouse gene name. The read gets to within 4 residues of the CDR3 end, and the germline J gene fills in the rest. The rearrangement joins TRBV13-3 to TRBJ2-3; 7 bases agree with TRBD1. The length of the CDR3 is 13 residues. With 3 bases clipped from V and 3 bases from J, the junction kept 1 base outside the gene matches. Germline CDR1 is NNHDY and CDR2 is SYVADS. The covered CDR3 bases are TGTGCCAGCAGTGTGGACAGGGCAGAA. This sequence encodes CASSVDRAE. The full CDR3 is CASSVDRAETLYF.

This clone was observed a few times. The gene symbols are mouse symbols. The read terminates 4 residues before the CDR3 end, so the remaining end is supplied by the germline J gene. This sequence joins TRBV5 and TRBJ2-7, with 10 bases matching TRBD2. The CDR3 spans 13 residues. CDR1 and CDR2 (germline): LGHNA, YNLKQL (reference sequence). V shed 6 bases and J 3 bases; nucleotides not matched to a gene: 2. Incomplete CDR3 DNA: TGTGCCAGCAGGAGGACTGGGGGCTAT. Protein: CASRRTGGY. The whole CDR3 region reads CASRRTGGYEQYF.

Concerning this clone itself: Germline and genes here are mouse. The CDR3 loop reads CASRNRDAETLYF. The sequenced CDR3 bases are TGTGCCAGCAGGAACAGGGACGCAGAA. This chain links TRBV13-1 with TRBJ2-3; weak D call: TRBD1 (6 bases). The CDR3 end lies 4 residues beyond the end of the read and is filled in from the germline J gene. The CDR3 has 13 residues. The germline CDR1 and CDR2 sequences are NSHNY and SYGAGN. With 5 bases removed from V and 3 bases from J, the gap between germline ends came to 10 bases.

A word on this clone: The gene names here belong to mouse. The CDR3 extends 4 residues past the end of the read, so its final part is completed from the germline J gene. This chain connects TRBV13-1 to TRBJ2-1; TRBD2 might be the D (5 bases). The V end was cut by 0 bases, the J end by 5 bases, with 12 bases between. Germline lookup yields CDR1 NSHNY and CDR2 SYGAGN. The CDR3 is 15 residues long. The covered CDR3 bases are TGTGCCAGCAGTGATGTGGGGAGAAGGGATGCT. It is translated as CASSDVGRRDA. The whole CDR3 sequence is CASSDVGRRDAEQFF.

A remark on this clone: These gene names are mouse names. The read terminates 4 residues before the CDR3 end, so the remaining end is supplied by the germline J gene. The rearrangement uses TRBV13-2 and TRBJ2-1; D possibly corresponds to TRBD2 (6 bases). Per the germline V gene, CDR1 is NNHNN and CDR2 is SYGAGS (reference sequence). The CDR3 runs to 14 residues. Trimming pared 0 bases from V and 6 bases from J, leaving 10 bases between. The CDR3 loop is CASGDAGVLAEQFF. Incomplete CDR3 DNA: TGTGCCAGCGGTGATGCTGGGGTCCTTGCT.

As to this clone: Gene names and germline refer to mouse. The sequence runs out 4 residues before the end of the CDR3; the remainder is reconstructed from the germline J gene. The chain has TRBV13-1 and TRBJ2-1, with D perhaps matching TRBD2 (6 bases). CDR1 and CDR2 from the germline V gene are NSHNY and SYGAGN. The CDR3 is 15 amino acids. Deletions cut 0 bases from V and 3 bases from J, with 10 bases between. The chain's CDR3 is CASSDGLGSYAEQFF. The CDR3 DNA, read in part, is TGTGCCAGCAGTGATGGGCTGGGGTCCTATGCT.

In the case of this clone: Germline and genes: mouse. The read gets to within 4 residues of the CDR3 end, and the germline J gene fills in the rest. The sample holds other DNA sequences that translate to the same CDR3. The chain joins TRBV19 to TRBJ2-5; the match to TRBD1 covers 7 bases. Germline CDR1 is FNHDT and CDR2 is SITEND (reference sequence). The CDR3 has 13 amino acids. This CDR3 is CASSKGTEDTQYF. The DNA read from the CDR3 is TGTGCCAGCAGTAAGGGGACAGAAGAC.